The clone carrying this TCR beta chain was detected many times. Its target is unknown. The source of the sample is a study of blood T cells in healthy people across ages. Broader study findings: Calculation of diversity from one million T cells yielded estimates considered to be underestimates.

With a J-beta primer mix and a sample-barcoded 5' primer, a second PCR ran about 7 to 11 cycles. TCRdb reprocessed the 5' RACE reads via MiXCR and lists one record per CDR3 protein. The sample shows some 1.4 million distinct CDR3 sequences, approximately 38% of them seen only once. Germline loops: CDR1 SEHNR, CDR2 FQNEAQ (reference sequence). CDR3 length equals 15 residues. Deletions cut 5 bases from V and 1 base from J, with 15 bases between. This rearrangement joins TRBV7-9 to TRBJ2-7; no clear D gene. The sequenced sample consisted of blood. The sequence came from a woman in her late teens or twenties in good health. The CDR3 nucleotides are TGTGCCAGCAGCCCAAGGGCCGCAAGTTCCTACGAGCAGTACTTC. This codes for CASSPRAASSYEQYF. Full variable domain (rest looked up from reference TRBV7-9 and TRBJ2-7): DTGVSQNPRHKITKRGQNVTFRCDPISEHNRLYWYRQTLGQGPEFLTYFQNEAQLEKSRLLSDRFSAERPKGSFSTLEIQRTEQGDSAMYLCASSPRAASSYEQYFGPGTRLTVT.